This TCR beta chain was obtained from a study of T cell responses to AZD1222 COVID-19 vaccine. Study-level results: After two AZD1222 doses, spike-specific TCR breadth and depth rose versus day 0.

Concerning this clone itself: Antigen: not known.

Second-dose timings of about 4 or about 12 weeks were pooled. V lost 2 bases and J 5 bases, leaving 15 bases between the germline ends. This CDR3 has 16 residues. CDR1 is LGHNA, CDR2 YNFKEQ, per germline. TCRdb keeps only in-frame clones here, not all; method: immunoSEQ multiplex PCR. The sample has about 200,000 clones; approximately 93% are singletons. This chain joins TRBV4-2 and TRBJ1-4; weak D call: TRBD1 (5 bases). The receptor was isolated from an adult who received the AZD1222 COVID-19 vaccine. Material: peripheral blood, obtained 28 days after the second AZD1222 dose. The CDR3 nucleotides read TGTGCCAGCAGCCAACCGGCGGGGGGGGAAAATGAAAAACTGTTTTTT. Its protein is CASSQPAGGENEKLFF.